This entry features one T cell receptor beta chain sequence. The data derive from a study of shared clonotypes between healthy human individuals. Deep-level settings were used for running the assay. It was 200 to 250 ng DNA, approximately 28,000 T cell genomes, that sorted-subset replicate PCRs used. Clones were read by immunoSEQ multiplex PCR, and TCRdb kept only the in-frame ones, dropping some. The sample holds about 2.4 million clones, 93% seen once. This CDR3 region has 15 residues. Germline CDR1 and CDR2: MNHNY and SVGAGI (reference sequence). J gave up 6 bases and V 5 bases, and 7 bases lay outside the gene matches.

Material: naive CD4+ T cells from PBMCs. Specified subset: CD45RA+ positively selected. V usage is TRBV6-6 and J usage is TRBJ2-1; the match to TRBD2 covers 10 bases. This TCR derives from a man younger than 35 in good health. Some clones in this sample may be carry-over from other donors' samples. CDR3 residues: CASSPLLAGSNEQFF. CDR3 coding DNA: TGTGCCAGCAGTCCCTTACTAGCGGGAAGCAATGAGCAGTTCTTC.